Each of the 25 T cell receptor beta chains below was sequenced from the same sample in a study of T-cell memory formation after mild COVID-19. From the 5' RACE reads, TCRdb called clonotypes with MiXCR, one entry per CDR3 protein. Seen here are approximately 300,000 distinct CDR3 sequences, more than 15% observed once, and the top ten hold over 20%. Sequencing was done on a sample of PBMCs or a T cell subset sorted from them (not recorded which). Source of these receptors: a man aged 18 to 30 who had mild COVID-19 (a few samples of this study predate the infection). Cell type and time point are not known.

Ten or more counts support this clonotype. V gene TRBV12-3 or TRBV12-4 combines with J gene TRBJ2-1; no clear D. This CDR3 is built from 11 residues. The V end lost 8 bases, the J end lost 9 bases, and 11 bases lay between the germline ends. This chain's CDR3 is CASYLGSEQFF. The CDR3, as DNA: TGTGCCAGCTACCTAGGTAGTGAGCAGTTCTTC.

On this clonotype itself: This may arise from a read error, as a much more abundant clone is one base away. The rearrangement uses TRBV5-1 and TRBJ1-1, with a weak D call TRBD1 (5 bases). CDR3 length equals 14 residues. Germline V lookup: CDR1 SGHRS, CDR2 YFSETQ. CDR3 region: CPSSLEAGSTEAFF. The CDR3 DNA follows: TGCCCCAGCAGCTTGGAGGCAGGGAGCACTGAAGCTTTCTTT.

The rearrangement uses TRBV6-2 or TRBV6-3 and TRBJ1-5; 10 positions agree with TRBD1. The CDR3 sequence is 15 residues long. With 6 bases clipped from V and 4 bases from J, the junction kept 6 bases outside the gene matches. Germline V gene sequence: CDR1 MNHEY, CDR2 SVGEGT. CDR3 in DNA: TGTGCCAGCAGGACAGGGGGCGTAGGAAATCAGCCCCAGCATTTT. It specifies CASRTGGVGNQPQHF.

This clonotype was detected a few times. V usage is TRBV7-2 and J usage is TRBJ2-5, with D possibly TRBD2 on 6 matching bases. The V end lost 1 base, the J end lost 5 bases, and 17 bases lay between the germline ends. The germline gives CDR1 SGHTA, CDR2 FQGNSA. The CDR3 length is 16 residues. In DNA, the CDR3 is TGTGCCAGCAGCTTAGGACAGACTAGTTTGGGCGAGACCCAGTACTTC. The encoded protein is CASSLGQTSLGETQYF.

In its sample, this clonotype was seen a few times. The rearrangement links TRBV19 to TRBJ1-5, with D uncertain. V lost 5 bases, J lost 4 bases, and 9 bases lay in between. This CDR3 is 13 amino acids long. The germline CDR1 and CDR2 sequences are LNHDA and SQIVND (reference sequence). The CDR3 DNA reads TGTGCCAGTAGTCGGCAGCGGAATCAGCCCCAGCATTTT. It translates to CASSRQRNQPQHF.

In the case of this clonotype: It may be a read error: a sequence one base away is much more abundant. The chain combines TRBV5-1 with TRBJ2-3; D possibly corresponds to TRBD2 (7 bases). This CDR3 is built from 15 residues. CDR1 is SGHRS and CDR2 is YFSETQ in the germline V gene. The V end lost 0 bases, the J end lost 0 bases, and 8 bases lay between the germline ends. In DNA form, the CDR3 reads TGCGCCAGCAGCTTGGAGGGGGGGAGCACAGATACGCAGTATTTT. This encodes CASSLEGGSTDTQYF.

The chain couples TRBV5-4 to TRBJ2-3, with D hard to call. The CDR3 loop spans 15 amino acids. Germline V lookup: CDR1 SGHNT, CDR2 YYREEE (reference sequence). V shed 2 bases and J shed 0 bases, with 10 bases lying between them. CDR3: CASSFLTASTDTQYF. In DNA, the CDR3 is TGTGCCAGCAGCTTTTTAACAGCTAGCACAGATACGCAGTATTTT.

The gene calls are TRBV7-9 and TRBJ2-5; TRBD2 is a possible D gene (5 bases). Germline loops: CDR1 SEHNR, CDR2 FQNEAQ (reference sequence). The V gene lost 4 bases and the J gene lost 4 bases, with 16 bases spanning the gap. CDR3 length: 15 amino acids. The CDR3 reads CASSSPDLLGETQYF. The CDR3 region has the DNA TGTGCCAGCAGCTCCCCGGACTTGTTGGGAGAGACCCAGTACTTC.

The chain uses TRBV18 and TRBJ2-7, with D maybe TRBD2 (5 bases). CDR1 and CDR2 from the germline V gene are KGHSH and LQKENI. Deletions cut 3 bases from V and 9 bases from J, with 18 bases between. The CDR3 sequence is 14 residues long. The CDR3 sequence is CASSPRAPFLVQYF. Here the CDR3 DNA reads TGTGCCAGCTCACCGCGGGCCCCCTTTTTGGTGCAGTACTTC.

The chain joins TRBV7-9 to TRBJ2-2, with D tentatively TRBD2 (5 bases). This CDR3 region has 14 residues. Trimming pared 7 bases from V and 5 bases from J, leaving 14 bases between. Germline CDR1 and CDR2: SEHNR and FQNEAQ (reference sequence). The CDR3 nucleotides are TGTGCCAGCACCCGACGTCGGGGTACCGGGGAGCTGTTTTTT. Its translation is CASTRRRGTGELFF. Based on the CDR3 plus reference TRBV7-9 and TRBJ2-2, the full variable domain is DTGVSQNPRHKITKRGQNVTFRCDPISEHNRLYWYRQTLGQGPEFLTYFQNEAQLEKSRLLSDRFSAERPKGSFSTLEIQRTEQGDSAMYLCASTRRRGTGELFFGEGSRLTVL.

This chain joins TRBV20-1 and TRBJ2-2; D not certain. Per germline, CDR1 DFQATT and CDR2 SNEGSKA (reference sequence). V was clipped by 2 bases and J by 4 bases, with 8 bases between them. This CDR3 comprises 13 residues. The CDR3 bases are TGCAGTGCTAGAATCCAGCCCACCGGGGAGCTGTTTTTT. It codes for CSARIQPTGELFF.

This clonotype has more than one count but fewer than ten. The genes are TRBV19 and TRBJ2-1; D uncertain. With 2 bases removed from V and 5 bases from J, the gap between germline ends came to 4 bases. Germline assignment: CDR1 LNHDA and CDR2 SQIVND (reference sequence). This CDR3 is 12 amino acids long. CDR3 DNA sequence: TGTGCCAGTAGTATAACGAACAATGAGCAGTTCTTC. Its translation: CASSITNNEQFF.

Only a few counts were recorded for this clonotype. The chain uses TRBV12-3 or TRBV12-4 and TRBJ1-5; TRBD1 matches 8 bases. Unmatched junction bases numbered 9, after V lost 6 bases and J lost 5 bases. This CDR3 comprises 15 residues. This CDR3 is CASSYLQGEYQPQHF. CDR3 DNA: TGTGCCAGCAGCTACCTACAGGGGGAATATCAGCCCCAGCATTTT.

This clonotype was counted at least ten times. At one of its ends the junction is not consistent with the germline gene, which may arise from a read error. V is TRBV27 and J is TRBJ2-1; D may be TRBD2 (6 bases). Germline CDR1 is MNHEY and CDR2 is SMNVEV (reference sequence). The CDR3 has 13 residues. This chain's CDR3 is CASSLGTYNEQFF. In nucleotides, the CDR3 is TGCGCCAGCAGCCTGGGGACTTACAATGAGCAGTTCTTC.

The rearrangement uses TRBV20-1 and TRBJ2-1; 8 bases match TRBD1. Germline trimming cut 6 bases from V and 9 bases from J; bases unmatched to any gene: 16. CDR1 and CDR2 (germline): DFQATT, SNEGSKA (reference sequence). The CDR3 is 15 residues long. The CDR3 region is CSARPLSTGAIEQFF. The DNA for the CDR3 is TGCAGTGCAAGACCCTTATCGACAGGGGCGATTGAGCAGTTCTTC.

V is TRBV5-1 and J is TRBJ2-6; D perhaps matches TRBD1 (6 bases). This CDR3 has 19 residues. Trimming stripped 6 bases from V and 2 bases from J, with 24 bases between. Germline V CDR1 and CDR2: SGHRS, YFSETQ. The CDR3 reads CASKQLARSGDPGANVLTF. For the CDR3, the DNA is TGCGCCAGCAAACAGCTGGCACGGTCAGGGGACCCTGGGGCCAACGTCCTGACTTTC. Using reference TRBV5-1 and TRBJ2-6 for the parts outside the CDR3, the full variable domain is KAGVTQTPRYLIKTRGQQVTLSCSPISGHRSVSWYQQTPGQGLQFLFEYFSETQRNKGNFPGRFSGRQFSNSRSEMNVSTLELGDSALYLCASKQLARSGDPGANVLTFGAGSRLTVL.

This clonotype appeared a few times. V is TRBV5-1 and J is TRBJ2-2, with D uncertain. CDR1 and CDR2 from the germline V gene are SGHRS and YFSETQ. The CDR3 is 14 residues long. V lost 7 bases and J 6 bases, leaving 16 bases between the germline ends. The CDR3 DNA is TGCGCCAGCCTGGCATCTACGACGGCCGGGGAGCTGTTTTTT. Protein product: CASLASTTAGELFF.

The rearrangement joins TRBV7-2 to TRBJ1-1, with 7 bases fitting TRBD1. Per germline, CDR1 SGHTA and CDR2 FQGNSA. The V gene end was trimmed by 5 bases and the J gene end by 0 bases; junction bases not matched to a gene: 12. The CDR3 runs 17 residues. The chain's CDR3 is CASSLKSSGQMNTEAFF. CDR3 in DNA: TGTGCCAGCAGCCTTAAATCCTCGGGACAGATGAACACTGAAGCTTTCTTT.

V is TRBV6-5 and J is TRBJ2-5, with D possibly TRBD1 on 6 matching bases. The CDR3 is 15 residues long. V lost 0 bases, J lost 5 bases, and 13 bases lay in between. Germline CDR1 reads MNHEY; CDR2 reads SVGAGI. The CDR3 loop reads CASSYSRLGAETQYF. CDR3 nucleotide sequence: TGTGCCAGCAGTTACTCGAGGCTGGGGGCCGAGACCCAGTACTTC.

This clonotype occurred a few times. The V gene is TRBV5-1, the J gene TRBJ2-5; the D gene is possibly TRBD1 (5 bases). The length of the CDR3 is 15 residues. The V end lost 6 bases, the J end lost 1 base, and 16 bases lay between the germline ends. Per germline, CDR1 SGHRS and CDR2 YFSETQ. The CDR3 protein is CASTPRLGLQETQYF. CDR3 nucleotides: TGCGCCAGCACACCCCGCTTGGGGCTCCAAGAGACCCAGTACTTC.

This clonotype has a handful of counts. The V and J genes are TRBV25-1 and TRBJ2-1, with no clear D. V was clipped by 5 bases and J by 9 bases, with 20 bases between them. This CDR3 is built from 15 residues. Germline loops: CDR1 MGHDK, CDR2 SYGVNS. The CDR3 DNA is TGTGCCAGCAGTCTTAGGACGGCGGCATTGGCTGAGCAGTTCTTC. It codes for CASSLRTAALAEQFF.

This clonotype was observed a handful of times. The chain combines TRBV27 with TRBJ2-5, with 8 bases aligning to TRBD2. Trimming cost V 3 bases and J 12 bases; bases outside gene matches: 9. CDR3 length equals 13 residues. CDR1 and CDR2 (germline): MNHEY, SMNVEV (reference sequence). As DNA, the CDR3 is TGTGCCAGCAGTTTCAGCGGGGGCAGGACAGAGTACTTC. This gives the protein CASSFSGGRTEYF.

This clonotype turned up a few times. The chain couples TRBV10-3 to TRBJ2-3; 10 bases map to TRBD2. This CDR3 is built from 18 residues. V was pared by 4 bases and J by 2 bases, with 12 bases of the junction left unmatched. CDR1 is ENHRY and CDR2 is SYGVKD in the germline V gene. The CDR3 reads CAISGSGELAGDTDTQYF. The CDR3 nucleotides are TGTGCCATCAGTGGGTCAGGGGAGCTAGCGGGGGACACAGATACGCAGTATTTT.

This clonotype has just a few counts. This chain uses TRBV5-1 with TRBJ1-4; no firm D call. The germline gives CDR1 SGHRS, CDR2 YFSETQ. This CDR3 spans 15 amino acids. Trimming took 2 bases from V and 8 from J, leaving 16 bases between them. CDR3 bases: TGCGCCAGCAGCTTCTCTGCGCTCGGGAAAGAAAAACTGTTTTTT. Its protein is CASSFSALGKEKLFF.

This sequence joins TRBV12-3 or TRBV12-4 and TRBJ2-1; tentatively, D is TRBD1 (5 bases). V dropped 6 bases and J dropped 0 bases, with 12 bases sitting between them. CDR3 length equals 15 residues. CDR3 sequence: CASSPTAYSYNEQFF. The CDR3 DNA follows: TGTGCCAGCAGCCCGACAGCCTACTCCTACAATGAGCAGTTCTTC.